The source of this TCR beta chain is a study of blood T cell repertoires in COVID-19. This clone is a singleton in its sample. The same CDR3 is also encoded by other DNA sequences in this sample. Produced via immunoSEQ multiplex PCR; TCRdb's table is partial and in-frame only. This sample has 150,000 or so clones; more than 85% occur once, and the top ten carry 0.53%. The V and J ends lost 2 bases and 3 bases, in that order; junction bases with no gene match: 0. Germline V CDR1 and CDR2: KGHSH, LQKENI. The CDR3 runs to 13 residues. Input material: peripheral blood. This receptor was identified in a man aged 50-59 years with acute or convalescent COVID-19. The V and J genes are TRBV18 and TRBJ2-5; TRBD2 agrees at 7 bases. As DNA, the CDR3 is TGTGCCAGCTCACCAGGGGGGGAAGAGACCCAGTACTTC. Amino acids: CASSPGGEETQYF. The complete variable domain, with remaining parts taken from reference TRBV18 and TRBJ2-5, reads NAGVMQNPRHLVRRRGQEARLRCSPMKGHSHVYWYRQLPEEGLKFMVYLQKENIIDESGMPKERFSAEFPKEGPSILRIQQVVRGDSAAYFCASSPGGEETQYFGPGTRLLVL.